These T cell receptor beta chains were read from a single sample in a study of blood T cell repertoires in COVID-19. The data were produced by immunoSEQ multiplex PCR, yet TCRdb's version contains in-frame clones alone and is incomplete. This table holds about 200,000 clones, around 92% found once. The sequenced material came from PBMCs or T cells enriched from blood (not recorded which). The receptors originated from a woman aged 18 to 35 who had recovered from COVID-19. Both conserved end residues are part of each CDR3. The D gene is left open where the match is weak. Clone sizes are given selectively: once, few, many, or a class where the clone is expanded.

cdr3_aa: CASRRDSSYEQYF
cdr3_nt: TGTGCCAGCAGAAGGGACAGCTCCTACGAGCAGTACTTC
v_call: TRBV28
d_call: TRBD1
j_call: TRBJ2-7
clone_size: -

cdr3_aa: CASSPRDRGDRGQYF
cdr3_nt: TGTGCCAGCAGCCCCCGGGACAGGGGGGATAGGGGGCAGTACTTC
v_call: TRBV7-9
d_call: TRBD1
j_call: TRBJ2-7
clone_size: -

cdr3_aa: CASSLGGDSYNEQFF
cdr3_nt: TGTGCCAGCAGCTTGGGTGGAGACTCCTACAATGAGCAGTTCTTC
v_call: TRBV5-4
d_call: -
j_call: TRBJ2-1
clone_size: -

cdr3_aa: CASSERQGGQPQHF
cdr3_nt: TGTGCCAGCAGTGAAAGACAGGGCGGACAGCCCCAGCATTTT
v_call: TRBV6-1
d_call: TRBD1
j_call: TRBJ1-5
clone_size: -

cdr3_aa: CASKEERNSGNTIYF
cdr3_nt: TGTGCCAGCAAGGAGGAAAGGAACTCTGGAAACACCATATATTTT
v_call: TRBV19
d_call: -
j_call: TRBJ1-3
clone_size: once

cdr3_aa: CASGRGVRQPQHF
cdr3_nt: TGTGCCAGTGGGCGGGGGGTGAGGCAGCCCCAGCATTTT
v_call: TRBV19
d_call: -
j_call: TRBJ1-5
clone_size: -

cdr3_aa: CASSLLKTGTSNSPLHF
cdr3_nt: TGTGCCAGCAGCCTCCTCAAGACAGGGACTAGTAATTCACCCCTCCACTTT
v_call: TRBV3-1/TRBV3-2
d_call: TRBD1
j_call: TRBJ1-6
clone_size: -

cdr3_aa: CASSAGKNYGYTF
cdr3_nt: TGTGCCAGCAGTGCTGGCAAAAACTATGGCTACACCTTC
v_call: TRBV2
d_call: -
j_call: TRBJ1-2
clone_size: -

cdr3_aa: CASSSQWGPDTQYF
cdr3_nt: TGCGCCAGCAGCTCACAATGGGGCCCAGATACGCAGTATTTT
v_call: TRBV5-1
d_call: -
j_call: TRBJ2-3
clone_size: -

cdr3_aa: CASSESYRAYEQYF
cdr3_nt: TGTGCCAGCAGTGAATCGTACAGGGCCTACGAGCAGTACTTC
v_call: TRBV2
d_call: -
j_call: TRBJ2-7
clone_size: -

cdr3_aa: CASSLEAGEQYF
cdr3_nt: TGTGCCAGCAGCTTAGAGGCGGGCGAGCAGTACTTC
v_call: TRBV7-9
d_call: -
j_call: TRBJ2-7
clone_size: -

cdr3_aa: CASSESGQGGALNQPQHF
cdr3_nt: TGCGCCAGCAGTGAGTCGGGGCAGGGCGGAGCCCTCAATCAGCCCCAGCATTTT
v_call: TRBV10-1
d_call: -
j_call: TRBJ1-5
clone_size: -

cdr3_aa: CASSVAGAGMNTEAFF
cdr3_nt: TGTGCCAGCAGCGTAGCAGGGGCTGGGATGAACACTGAAGCTTTCTTT
v_call: TRBV9
d_call: -
j_call: TRBJ1-1
clone_size: -

cdr3_aa: CASSPTGGFNYGYTF
cdr3_nt: TGTGCCAGCAGCCCGACAGGGGGCTTTAACTATGGCTACACCTTC
v_call: TRBV9
d_call: TRBD1
j_call: TRBJ1-2
clone_size: -

cdr3_aa: CASSQGSPDSYEQYF
cdr3_nt: TGCGCCAGCAGCCAAGGCTCCCCGGACAGCTACGAGCAGTACTTC
v_call: TRBV4-1
d_call: -
j_call: TRBJ2-7
clone_size: -

cdr3_aa: CASRTSTGYEQYF
cdr3_nt: TGTGCCAGCAGGACGTCAACAGGCTACGAGCAGTACTTC
v_call: TRBV28
d_call: -
j_call: TRBJ2-7
clone_size: -

cdr3_aa: CASSATPGTVNSPLHF
cdr3_nt: TGCGCCAGCAGCGCAACCCCCGGGACAGTCAATTCACCCCTCCACTTT
v_call: TRBV10-2
d_call: TRBD1
j_call: TRBJ1-6
clone_size: -

cdr3_aa: CASSLGWESPPIYF
cdr3_nt: TGTGCCAGCAGCTTAGGGTGGGAGTCGCCCCCCATATATTTT
v_call: TRBV11-2
d_call: -
j_call: TRBJ1-3
clone_size: -

cdr3_aa: CASSIQDKETEAFF
cdr3_nt: TGTGCCAGCTCAATACAGGATAAGGAGACTGAAGCTTTCTTT
v_call: TRBV18
d_call: -
j_call: TRBJ1-1
clone_size: -

cdr3_aa: CAISELDRANTEAFF
cdr3_nt: TGTGCCATCAGTGAGCTAGACAGGGCTAACACTGAAGCTTTCTTT
v_call: TRBV10-3
d_call: TRBD1
j_call: TRBJ1-1
clone_size: -

cdr3_aa: CASSERSGGAGGELFF
cdr3_nt: TGTGCCAGCAGTGAACGTAGCGGGGGGGCCGGCGGGGAGCTGTTTTTT
v_call: TRBV2
d_call: TRBD2
j_call: TRBJ2-2
clone_size: -

cdr3_aa: CASTRHTYRAGSYNSPLHF
cdr3_nt: TGTGCCAGCACCCGACACACATACAGGGCTGGATCCTATAATTCACCCCTCCACTTT
v_call: TRBV2
d_call: -
j_call: TRBJ1-6
clone_size: -

cdr3_aa: CASRVLFDRDNEQFF
cdr3_nt: TGCGCCAGCAGGGTACTGTTTGACAGGGATAATGAGCAGTTCTTC
v_call: TRBV4-1
d_call: TRBD1
j_call: TRBJ2-1
clone_size: -

cdr3_aa: CASSRSASGGTIGTQYF
cdr3_nt: TGTGCCAGCAGCCGTTCCGCTAGCGGGGGGACAATCGGTACGCAGTATTTT
v_call: TRBV27
d_call: TRBD2
j_call: TRBJ2-3
clone_size: -

cdr3_aa: CASGPAGFGFPLHF
cdr3_nt: TGTGCCAGCGGCCCAGCGGGGTTCGGATTCCCCCTCCACTTT
v_call: TRBV7-9
d_call: -
j_call: TRBJ1-6
clone_size: -

cdr3_aa: CSAHPGEGYTF
cdr3_nt: TGCAGTGCTCACCCGGGGGAAGGCTACACCTTC
v_call: TRBV20-1
d_call: -
j_call: TRBJ1-2
clone_size: -

cdr3_aa: CASSLVSGNTIYF
cdr3_nt: TGTGCCAGTAGCCTAGTCTCTGGAAACACCATATATTTT
v_call: TRBV19
d_call: -
j_call: TRBJ1-3
clone_size: -

cdr3_aa: CASSPPGGTNEKLFF
cdr3_nt: TGTGCCAGCAGTCCTCCGGGGGGAACTAATGAAAAACTGTTTTTT
v_call: TRBV11-2
d_call: -
j_call: TRBJ1-4
clone_size: -

cdr3_aa: CASSGTEPPYGYTF
cdr3_nt: TGTGCCAGCAGCGGCACAGAACCCCCCTATGGCTACACCTTC
v_call: TRBV9
d_call: -
j_call: TRBJ1-2
clone_size: -

cdr3_aa: CASSPRDRFGSPLHF
cdr3_nt: TGTGCCAGCAGCCCCCGGGACAGGTTTGGTTCACCCCTCCACTTT
v_call: TRBV7-2
d_call: TRBD1
j_call: TRBJ1-6
clone_size: -

cdr3_aa: CASSLALGGVSSYNEQFF
cdr3_nt: TGCGCCAGCAGCTTGGCGTTGGGGGGTGTAAGCTCCTACAATGAGCAGTTCTTC
v_call: TRBV5-1
d_call: -
j_call: TRBJ2-1
clone_size: -

cdr3_aa: CASSYGRGLEEQYF
cdr3_nt: TGTGCCAGCAGTTATGGCAGGGGGCTCGAAGAGCAGTACTTC
v_call: TRBV6-6
d_call: TRBD1
j_call: TRBJ2-7
clone_size: -

cdr3_aa: CASSELGGTEAFF
cdr3_nt: TGCGCCAGCAGTGAGTTGGGGGGCACTGAAGCTTTCTTT
v_call: TRBV10-1
d_call: -
j_call: TRBJ1-1
clone_size: -

cdr3_aa: CASSPGSARTDTQYF
cdr3_nt: TGTGCCAGCAGCCCGGGTTCGGCGCGCACAGATACGCAGTATTTT
v_call: TRBV9
d_call: -
j_call: TRBJ2-3
clone_size: -

cdr3_aa: CASSLSKGGKQYF
cdr3_nt: TGTGCCAGCAGTTTATCGAAAGGGGGAAAGCAGTACTTC
v_call: TRBV27
d_call: -
j_call: TRBJ2-7
clone_size: -

cdr3_aa: CASSYPDQPQHF
cdr3_nt: TGTGCCAGCAGTTACCCAGATCAGCCCCAGCATTTT
v_call: TRBV6-2/TRBV6-3
d_call: -
j_call: TRBJ1-5
clone_size: -

cdr3_aa: CASSLLGTGDFYSNQPQHF
cdr3_nt: TGTGCCAGCAGTTTACTCGGGACAGGGGACTTTTATAGCAATCAGCCCCAGCATTTT
v_call: TRBV28
d_call: TRBD1
j_call: TRBJ1-5
clone_size: few

cdr3_aa: CASSDENSSGGTQYF
cdr3_nt: TGTGCCAGCAGTGATGAAAACAGCTCGGGGGGTACGCAGTATTTT
v_call: TRBV2
d_call: TRBD2
j_call: TRBJ2-3
clone_size: -

cdr3_aa: CSVTGTVATNEKLFF
cdr3_nt: TGCAGCGTTACCGGGACAGTTGCAACTAATGAAAAACTGTTTTTT
v_call: TRBV29-1
d_call: TRBD1
j_call: TRBJ1-4
clone_size: -

cdr3_aa: CASSLPTGANTGELFF
cdr3_nt: TGTGCCAGCAGTTTACCGACAGGGGCTAACACCGGGGAGCTGTTTTTT
v_call: TRBV28
d_call: TRBD1
j_call: TRBJ2-2
clone_size: -

cdr3_aa: CASRSGEGDYEQYF
cdr3_nt: TGTGCCAGTCGTTCGGGCGAGGGCGACTACGAGCAGTACTTC
v_call: TRBV19
d_call: -
j_call: TRBJ2-7
clone_size: few

cdr3_aa: CASSTGGLRRTGELFF
cdr3_nt: TGTGCCAGCAGCACCGGAGGGCTGAGGAGGACCGGGGAGCTGTTTTTT
v_call: TRBV5-4
d_call: -
j_call: TRBJ2-2
clone_size: -

cdr3_aa: CASSPIESYEQYF
cdr3_nt: TGTGCCAGCTCACCTATAGAATCCTACGAGCAGTACTTC
v_call: TRBV18
d_call: -
j_call: TRBJ2-7
clone_size: -

cdr3_aa: CASTFRTGTQSNYGYTF
cdr3_nt: TGTGCCAGCACCTTTCGGACAGGGACTCAATCTAACTATGGCTACACCTTC
v_call: TRBV21-1
d_call: -
j_call: TRBJ1-2
clone_size: -

cdr3_aa: CASSPGTGGAGRGSPLHF
cdr3_nt: TGTGCCAGCAGCCCCGGGACAGGGGGCGCGGGGAGAGGTTCACCCCTCCACTTT
v_call: TRBV7-6
d_call: TRBD1
j_call: TRBJ1-6
clone_size: once

cdr3_aa: CARTGTVHYSNQPQHF
cdr3_nt: TGTGCCAGGACTGGGACAGTTCACTATAGCAATCAGCCCCAGCATTTT
v_call: TRBV25-1
d_call: TRBD1
j_call: TRBJ1-5
clone_size: -

cdr3_aa: CSASKGRGQTQYF
cdr3_nt: TGCAGTGCTAGTAAGGGGCGAGGACAGACCCAGTACTTC
v_call: TRBV20-1
d_call: -
j_call: TRBJ2-5
clone_size: once

cdr3_aa: CASSLAVRTGVEETQYF
cdr3_nt: TGTGCCAGCAGCTTGGCAGTCAGGACAGGGGTAGAAGAGACCCAGTACTTC
v_call: TRBV7-6
d_call: TRBD1
j_call: TRBJ2-5
clone_size: -

cdr3_aa: CASSFALAGYNEQFF
cdr3_nt: TGTGCCAGCAGCTTCGCTCTAGCGGGGTACAATGAGCAGTTCTTC
v_call: TRBV7-9
d_call: TRBD2
j_call: TRBJ2-1
clone_size: -

cdr3_aa: CASSEAGAQRYYEQYF
cdr3_nt: TGTGCCAGCAGTGAAGCTGGGGCCCAGCGATACTACGAGCAGTACTTC
v_call: TRBV2
d_call: -
j_call: TRBJ2-7
clone_size: -

cdr3_aa: CASSVVQAYSGNTIYF
cdr3_nt: TGTGCCAGCAGTGTGGTACAGGCGTACTCTGGAAACACCATATATTTT
v_call: TRBV2
d_call: -
j_call: TRBJ1-3
clone_size: -

cdr3_aa: CASSLFDQPQHF
cdr3_nt: TGTGCCAGCAGTTTATTCGATCAGCCCCAGCATTTT
v_call: TRBV27
d_call: -
j_call: TRBJ1-5
clone_size: once